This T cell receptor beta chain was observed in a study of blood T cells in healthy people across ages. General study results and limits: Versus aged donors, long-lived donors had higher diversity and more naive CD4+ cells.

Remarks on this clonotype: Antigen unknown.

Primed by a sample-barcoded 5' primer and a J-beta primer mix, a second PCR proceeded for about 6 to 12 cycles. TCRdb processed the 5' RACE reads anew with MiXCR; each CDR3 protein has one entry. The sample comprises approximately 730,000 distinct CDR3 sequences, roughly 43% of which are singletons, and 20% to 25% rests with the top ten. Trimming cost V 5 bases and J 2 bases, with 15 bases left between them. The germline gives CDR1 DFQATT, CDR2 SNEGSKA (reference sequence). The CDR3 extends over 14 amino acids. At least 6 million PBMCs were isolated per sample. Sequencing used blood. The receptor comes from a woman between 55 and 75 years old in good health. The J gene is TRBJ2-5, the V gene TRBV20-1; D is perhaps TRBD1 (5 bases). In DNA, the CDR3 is TGCAGTGCTTTCCCTGACAGCCAACAAGAGACCCAGTACTTC. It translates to CSAFPDSQQETQYF.